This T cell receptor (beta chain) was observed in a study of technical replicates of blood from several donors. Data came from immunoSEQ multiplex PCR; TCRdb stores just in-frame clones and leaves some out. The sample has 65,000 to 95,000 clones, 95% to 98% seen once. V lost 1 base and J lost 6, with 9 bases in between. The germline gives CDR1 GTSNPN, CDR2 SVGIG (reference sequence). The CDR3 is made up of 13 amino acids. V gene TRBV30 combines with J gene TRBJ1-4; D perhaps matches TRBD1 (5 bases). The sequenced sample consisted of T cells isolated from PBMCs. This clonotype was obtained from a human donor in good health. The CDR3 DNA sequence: TGTGCCTGGAGTGAACAGGTATATGAAAAACTGTTTTTT. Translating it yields CAWSEQVYEKLFF.